A single sample is the source of the 23 T cell receptor beta chains below, sequenced in a study of shared clonotypes between healthy human individuals. TCRdb keeps only in-frame clones here, not all; method: immunoSEQ multiplex PCR. The profile shows approximately 1.5 million clones, 95% to 99% of them singletons. Material: naive CD4+ T cells sorted from blood. Subset given: CD45RA+ positively selected. The receptor set was obtained from a man in his thirties or forties in good health.

The V call is TRBV5-4, the J call TRBJ2-1; D gene uncertain. This CDR3 has 13 amino acids. Germline values: CDR1 SGHNT, CDR2 YYREEE (reference sequence). V gave up 3 bases and J gave up 8 bases, with 12 bases separating them. The CDR3 protein is CASSSVARDEQFF. Written as DNA, the CDR3 is TGTGCCAGCAGCTCAGTCGCGCGAGATGAGCAGTTCTTC.

V gene TRBV30 combines with J gene TRBJ1-5, with unresolved D. CDR3 length: 14 amino acids. V shed 3 bases and J shed 3 bases, with 12 bases lying between them. Germline-derived CDR1 and CDR2 are GTSNPN and SVGIG (reference sequence). CDR3 region: CAWSDTGINQPQHF. For the CDR3, the DNA is TGTGCCTGGAGCGACACGGGTATCAATCAGCCCCAGCATTTT.

This clone was picked up one time. Other DNA variants within this sample encode the same CDR3. This chain connects TRBV5-1 to TRBJ2-3, with TRBD1 as a possible D gene (6 bases). The CDR3 is made up of 12 amino acids. CDR1 SGHRS and CDR2 YFSETQ come from the germline V gene. Deletions cut 8 bases from V and 3 bases from J, with 10 bases between. The CDR3 DNA reads TGCGCCAGTTCGAGGGGGACAGATACGCAGTATTTT. Amino acids: CASSRGTDTQYF.

The chain is built from TRBV7-9 and TRBJ1-5; 8 bases line up with TRBD1. The CDR3 is 14 amino acids. Germline CDR1 reads SEHNR; CDR2 reads FQNEAQ (reference sequence). V lost 4 bases and J lost 9; bases outside the gene matches: 8. The chain's CDR3 is CASSSGTGFGPQHF. CDR3 DNA sequence: TGTGCCAGCAGCTCCGGGACAGGTTTTGGGCCCCAGCATTTT. Together with reference TRBV7-9 and TRBJ1-5, the CDR3 gives the full variable domain: DTGVSQNPRHKITKRGQNVTFRCDPISEHNRLYWYRQTLGQGPEFLTYFQNEAQLEKSRLLSDRFSAERPKGSFSTLEIQRTEQGDSAMYLCASSSGTGFGPQHFGDGTRLSIL.

CDR3 loop: CASSLVQASSYNEQFF. The CDR3, as DNA: TGTGCCAGCAGCTTGGTGCAGGCCAGCTCCTACAATGAGCAGTTCTTC. The rearrangement uses TRBV5-5 and TRBJ2-1; D gene ambiguous. This CDR3 is built from 16 residues. The germline V gene encodes CDR1 SGHKS and CDR2 YYEKEE (reference sequence). The V end lost 0 bases, the J end lost 0 bases, and 10 bases lay between the germline ends.

Concerning this clone itself: This specimen includes other DNA sequences encoding the same CDR3. V is TRBV6-6 and J is TRBJ2-7; possible D gene TRBD1, 6 bases. CDR3 length: 14 residues. V was shortened by 6 bases and J by 0 bases, with 12 bases between the two germline ends. Germline CDR1 MNHNY, CDR2 SVGAGI (reference sequence). CDR3 loop: CASSPDRSSYEQYF. CDR3 bases: TGTGCCAGCAGCCCCGACAGGAGCTCCTACGAGCAGTACTTC.

The chain combines TRBV6-5 with TRBJ2-5; tentative D call: TRBD2 (5 bases). Germline V gene lookup returns CDR1 MNHEY and CDR2 SVGAGI. CDR3 size: 15 residues. The V gene lost 0 bases and the J gene lost 1 base, with 9 bases spanning the gap. CDR3 in DNA: TGTGCCAGCAGTTACTCGAGGGTTAGCCAAGAGACCCAGTACTTC. Translating it yields CASSYSRVSQETQYF.

CDR3 amino acids: CASSEAGGQDTEAFF. In DNA form, the CDR3 reads TGTGCCAGCAGTGAAGCTGGAGGGCAGGACACTGAAGCTTTCTTT. This chain joins TRBV2 and TRBJ1-1; no definite D call. Trimming pared 0 bases from V and 3 bases from J, leaving 11 bases between. This CDR3 has 15 amino acids. Per germline, CDR1 SNHLY and CDR2 FYNNEI.

The chain employs TRBV18 and TRBJ2-3; the D gene is possibly TRBD2 (5 bases). Trimming stripped 3 bases from V and 2 bases from J, with 15 bases between. Per the germline V gene, CDR1 is KGHSH and CDR2 is LQKENI. CDR3 length equals 16 residues. For the CDR3, the DNA is TGTGCCAGCTCACCTCGGAACAGCGGCCTCACAGATACGCAGTATTTT. Its translation: CASSPRNSGLTDTQYF.

The rearrangement links TRBV5-4 to TRBJ1-1, with D tentatively TRBD1 (6 bases). The germline CDR1 and CDR2 sequences are SGHNT and YYREEE (reference sequence). This CDR3 has 15 amino acids. Trimming removed 2 bases at V and 0 bases at J, with 11 bases between. This CDR3 reads CASSFARGVNTEAFF. Here the CDR3 DNA reads TGTGCCAGCAGCTTCGCCAGGGGAGTGAACACTGAAGCTTTCTTT.

This chain connects TRBV9 to TRBJ2-1, with unresolved D. Trimming cost V 4 bases and J 6 bases, with 14 bases left between them. Looked up from germline, CDR1 is SGDLS and CDR2 is YYNGEE. The CDR3 runs 14 residues. CDR3 region: CASSTSRTGNEQFF. The DNA of the CDR3 is TGTGCCAGCAGCACCTCGAGGACCGGCAATGAGCAGTTCTTC.

The CDR3: CASSNVNEQFF. The CDR3 DNA is TGTGCCAGTAGTAACGTCAATGAGCAGTTCTTC. V gene TRBV19 combines with J gene TRBJ2-1, with D unclear. The CDR3 has 11 residues. V lost 4 bases, J lost 6 bases, and 4 bases lay in between. Germline CDR1 and CDR2: LNHDA and SQIVND (reference sequence).

The chain has TRBV6-5 and TRBJ1-3; possibly TRBD1 for D (5 bases). Trimming took 2 bases from V and 3 from J, leaving 11 bases between them. Per germline, CDR1 MNHEY and CDR2 SVGAGI. This CDR3 is 15 amino acids long. DNA of the CDR3: TGTGCCAGCAGTTACACCCGGGACTTTGGAAACACCATATATTTT. Amino acid sequence: CASSYTRDFGNTIYF.

This clone has a single count. The chain uses TRBV18 and TRBJ2-5; TRBD1 matches 8 bases. The CDR3 loop spans 16 amino acids. Germline V lookup: CDR1 KGHSH, CDR2 LQKENI. Trimming removed 4 bases from V and 3 bases from J; junction bases left unmatched: 10. CDR3 nucleotide sequence: TGTGCCAGCTCACTTGGAGGAATGACAGGGGAAGAGACCCAGTACTTC. It encodes CASSLGGMTGEETQYF.

CDR3 in amino acids: CASSLPRTVADTQYF. The DNA for the CDR3 is TGTGCCAGCAGTTTACCCAGGACAGTCGCGGATACGCAGTATTTT. The V and J genes are TRBV28 and TRBJ2-3; D possibly corresponds to TRBD1 (6 bases). Germline V gene data show CDR1 as MDHEN and CDR2 as SYDVKM. V was clipped by 2 bases and J by 6 bases, with 15 bases between them. The CDR3 consists of 15 residues. Full variable domain (outside the CDR3, taken from reference TRBV28 and TRBJ2-3): DVKVTQSSRYLVKRTGEKVFLECVQDMDHENMFWYRQDPGLGLRLIYFSYDVKMKEKGDIPEGYSVSREKKERFSLILESASTNQTSMYLCASSLPRTVADTQYFGPGTRLTVL.

V usage is TRBV18 and J usage is TRBJ2-1, with a tentative D call TRBD1 (5 bases). The CDR3 length is 17 residues. V was shortened by 1 base and J by 5 bases, with 18 bases between the two germline ends. Germline V lookup: CDR1 KGHSH, CDR2 LQKENI. CDR3 DNA: TGTGCCAGCTCACCACTTGGGGCCATAATACCCCACAATGAGCAGTTCTTC. It specifies CASSPLGAIIPHNEQFF.

The chain recombines TRBV10-2 with TRBJ2-1; D unresolved. In germline, CDR1 is WSHSY, CDR2 SAAADI. The CDR3 sequence is 12 residues long. V gave up 5 bases and J gave up 14 bases, with 16 bases separating them. CDR3 amino acids: CASSPRLTGEFF. For the CDR3, the DNA is TGCGCCAGCAGTCCTCGACTCACCGGTGAGTTCTTC.

The chain is built from TRBV6-5 and TRBJ2-2; D uncertain. V dropped 0 bases and J dropped 1 base, with 9 bases sitting between them. This CDR3 has 16 residues. The germline CDR1 and CDR2 sequences are MNHEY and SVGAGI. The CDR3, as DNA: TGTGCCAGCAGTTACTCATCCAGGAGGAACACCGGGGAGCTGTTTTTT. It is translated as CASSYSSRRNTGELFF.

The chain carries TRBV25-1 and TRBJ2-5; 11 nucleotides align to TRBD2. J lost 5 bases, V lost 4 bases, and 6 bases had no gene match. There are 15 residues in the CDR3. In germline, CDR1 is MGHDK, CDR2 SYGVNS. CDR3 sequence (DNA): TGTGCCAGCAGTGTGATAGCGGGAGGGGGGGAGACCCAGTACTTC. Residues: CASSVIAGGGETQYF.

The chain carries TRBV11-3 and TRBJ2-3; a possible D gene is TRBD2 (5 bases). Germline loops: CDR1 SGHNT, CDR2 YENEEA. The ends were cut back, 11 bases at V and 1 base at J, with 13 bases in the middle. This CDR3 contains 13 residues. In DNA form, the CDR3 reads TGTGCCTCCTCGCGGCGGGGCACAGATACGCAGTATTTT. Protein: CASSRRGTDTQYF.

The chain recombines TRBV7-8 with TRBJ2-5; 7 nucleotides match TRBD1. Germline V lookup: CDR1 SGHVS, CDR2 FQNEAQ. There are 14 residues in the CDR3. V lost 4 bases, J lost 5 bases, and 7 bases stayed unmatched. In DNA form, the CDR3 reads TGTGCCAGCAGCTACGTAGCCAGGGGGGAGACCCAGTACTTC. Amino acid sequence: CASSYVARGETQYF.

V and J are TRBV29-1 and TRBJ2-1; D is ambiguous. Trimming stripped 5 bases from V and 8 bases from J, with 16 bases between. The CDR3 is 13 residues long. Germline V gene data show CDR1 as SQVTM and CDR2 as ANQGSEA. The CDR3 sequence is CSVLTHPRDEQFF. In DNA, the CDR3 is TGCAGCGTTCTGACTCACCCCCGGGATGAGCAGTTCTTC.

The chain joins TRBV19 to TRBJ1-2, with D perhaps TRBD1 (6 bases). CDR1 is LNHDA, CDR2 SQIVND, per germline (reference sequence). Trimming cost V 3 bases and J 4 bases, with 15 bases left between them. This CDR3 has 15 amino acids. As DNA, the CDR3 is TGTGCCAGTAGTATGCGCACAGGGTACGTCTATGGCTACACCTTC. Protein: CASSMRTGYVYGYTF.